The following is a T cell receptor beta chain sequence with its context. What it binds is not known. The data are from a study of T-cell memory formation after mild COVID-19. The overall study: TCR clusters were mostly confined to one donor each.

TCRdb analysed the 5' RACE reads with MiXCR anew, one entry per CDR3 protein. The repertoire holds under 150,000 distinct CDR3 sequences, with 20% to 25% as singletons. The CDR3 covers 11 residues. V was pared by 5 bases and J by 16 bases, with 7 bases of the junction left unmatched. The study's findings and limits: Memory cells collected pre-infection included some clones that later responded, suggesting cross-reactive memory joined. Those CD4+ clones that contracted were mainly in CM and EM (CD8+ ones in EMRA).

V gene TRBV12-3 or TRBV12-4 combines with J gene TRBJ2-4; 8 nucleotides match TRBD1. The receptor comes from a man aged 18 to 29 who had mild COVID-19 (a few samples of this study predate the infection). Cell type and time point are not known. Sample: PBMCs or a T cell subset sorted from them (not recorded which). CDR3 residues: CASSNGQGQYF. CDR3 DNA sequence: TGTGCCAGCAGTAACGGACAGGGACAATACTTC.